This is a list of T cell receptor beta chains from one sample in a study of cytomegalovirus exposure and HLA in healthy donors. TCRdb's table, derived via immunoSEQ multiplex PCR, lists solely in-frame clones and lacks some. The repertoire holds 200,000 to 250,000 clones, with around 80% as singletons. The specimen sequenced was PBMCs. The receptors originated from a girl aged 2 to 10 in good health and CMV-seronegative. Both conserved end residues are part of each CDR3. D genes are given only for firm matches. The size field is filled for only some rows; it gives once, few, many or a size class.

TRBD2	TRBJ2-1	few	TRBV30	CAWTREGSGNEQFF	TGTGCCTGGACCCGGGAGGGGAGCGGAAATGAGCAGTTCTTC
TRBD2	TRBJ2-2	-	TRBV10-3	CAISVGLAVTGELFF	TGTGCCATCAGTGTGGGACTAGCGGTCACCGGGGAGCTGTTTTTT
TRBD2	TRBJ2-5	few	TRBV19	CASSIRGVEETQYF	TGTGCCAGTAGTATTCGGGGGGTAGAAGAGACCCAGTACTTC
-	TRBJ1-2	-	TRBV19	CASSMMAGYTF	TGTGCCAGTAGTATGATGGCTGGCTACACCTTC
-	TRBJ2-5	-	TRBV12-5	CASGRDYQETQYF	TGTGCTAGTGGTCGGGACTACCAAGAGACCCAGTACTTC
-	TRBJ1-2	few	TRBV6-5	CASSNRVSYGYTF	TGTGCCAGCAGTAACAGGGTGTCCTATGGCTACACCTTC
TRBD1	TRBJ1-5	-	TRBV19	CASSMGTEGFFQPQHF	TGTGCCAGTAGTATGGGGACAGAGGGCTTTTTTCAGCCCCAGCATTTT
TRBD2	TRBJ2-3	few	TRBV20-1	CSGLTSTEQYF	TGCAGTGGCCTGACTAGCACGGAACAGTATTTT
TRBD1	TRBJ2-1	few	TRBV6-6	CASSYGQGSSGIF	TGTGCCAGCAGTTACGGACAGGGCTCCTCGGGGATCTTC
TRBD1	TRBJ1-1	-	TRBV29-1	CSVLDRGNTEAFF	TGCAGCGTTCTAGACAGGGGGAACACTGAAGCTTTCTTT
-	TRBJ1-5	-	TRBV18	CASSPPGHSSNQPQHF	TGTGCCAGCTCACCACCGGGACACAGTAGCAATCAGCCCCAGCATTTT
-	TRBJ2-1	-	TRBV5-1	CASSLNRDNEQFF	TGCGCCAGCAGCTTGAACCGGGACAATGAGCAGTTCTTC
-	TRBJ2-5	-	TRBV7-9	CASSLDRHGETQYF	TGTGCCAGCAGCTTAGACAGACACGGAGAGACCCAGTACTTC
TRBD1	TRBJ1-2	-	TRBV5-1	CASSLGQASDGYTF	TGCGCCAGCAGCTTAGGACAGGCCTCCGATGGCTACACCTTC
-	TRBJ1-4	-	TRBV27	CASSSAPMGGNEKLFF	TGTGCCAGCAGTTCCGCCCCGATGGGGGGAAATGAAAAACTGTTTTTT
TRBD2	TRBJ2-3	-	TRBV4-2	CASSQGLAGGRDTQYF	TGTGCCAGCAGCCAAGGACTAGCGGGGGGGCGAGATACGCAGTATTTT
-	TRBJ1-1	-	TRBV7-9	CASRGGSEAFF	TGTGCCAGCCGAGGGGGATCTGAAGCTTTCTTT